This is a list of T cell receptor beta chains from one sample in a study of blood T cell repertoires in COVID-19. Produced via immunoSEQ multiplex PCR; TCRdb's table is partial and in-frame only. The sample contains under 200,000 clones, about 85% of which appear only once. The sequencing input was peripheral blood. These receptors were taken from a woman of 80 years or more with acute or convalescent COVID-19. Each CDR3 is given with its conserved first and last residue. A D gene is named only where the DNA matches it firmly. Size is stated for part of the rows, as once, few or many counts, or as a class when the clone is expanded.

TRBV9,TRBD1,NA,TRBJ1-5,CASSDGTGKQPQHF,TGTGCCAGCAGCGACGGGACAGGGAAACAGCCCCAGCATTTT
TRBV7-2,NA,NA,TRBJ1-4,CASSLGGESEKLFF,TGTGCCAGCAGCTTGGGCGGGGAATCTGAAAAACTGTTTTTT
TRBV5-1,NA,NA,TRBJ1-2,CASSLGRTTNYGYTF,TGCGCCAGCAGCTTGGGACGGACAACTAACTATGGCTACACCTTC
TRBV6-7,NA,NA,TRBJ1-2,CARGLFNYGYTF,TGTGCCAGGGGCCTTTTTAACTATGGCTACACCTTC
TRBV15,NA,NA,TRBJ2-5,CATSRDRQETQYF,TGTGCCACCAGCAGAGACAGACAAGAGACCCAGTACTTC
TRBV27,TRBD1,NA,TRBJ2-7,CASSLRPRQGESYEQYF,TGTGCCAGCAGTTTGCGGCCGAGACAGGGGGAGTCCTACGAGCAGTACTTC
TRBV5-1,NA,NA,TRBJ2-1,CASSLFEEPYNEQFF,TGCGCCAGCAGCTTGTTTGAGGAACCTTACAATGAGCAGTTCTTC
TRBV27,NA,NA,TRBJ2-5,CASSQQGTRTGETQYF,TGTGCCAGCAGTCAACAGGGGACTCGGACAGGAGAGACCCAGTACTTC
TRBV6-2/TRBV6-3,TRBD2,NA,TRBJ2-1,CASSESGREYNEQFF,TGTGCCAGCAGCGAGAGCGGGAGGGAGTACAATGAGCAGTTCTTC
TRBV6-5,TRBD2,NA,TRBJ2-3,CASRDYWDTQYF,TGTGCCAGCCGGGACTACTGGGATACGCAGTATTTT
TRBV6-5,NA,NA,TRBJ1-3,CASSYSGPPGNTIYF,TGTGCCAGCAGTTACTCGGGCCCACCTGGAAACACCATATATTTT
TRBV5-6,TRBD2,NA,TRBJ2-1,CASTPSGRPWDEQFF,TGTGCCAGCACCCCTAGCGGGAGGCCCTGGGATGAGCAGTTCTTC
TRBV19,TRBD1,NA,TRBJ1-4,CASSVTGTGGEKLFF,TGTGCCAGTAGTGTAACCGGGACAGGCGGCGAAAAACTGTTTTTT
TRBV5-1,NA,NA,TRBJ1-3,CASSQDSAGNTIYF,TGCGCCAGCAGCCAGGACTCGGCTGGAAACACCATATATTTT
TRBV18,TRBD2,NA,TRBJ2-2,CASSPTSGSVTGELFF,TGTGCCAGCTCACCGACTAGCGGGAGTGTCACCGGGGAGCTGTTTTTT
TRBV6-6,NA,NA,TRBJ2-3,CASSLIPGLQVSTDTQYF,TGTGCCAGCAGTCTTATACCGGGACTCCAAGTCAGCACAGATACGCAGTATTTT
TRBV5-6,TRBD2,once,TRBJ2-1,CASSLWVLTSGIREQFF,TGTGCCAGCAGCTTGTGGGTATTGACTAGCGGGATCCGGGAGCAGTTCTTC
TRBV27,NA,NA,TRBJ1-2,CASFARLGGYTF,TGTGCCAGCTTCGCAAGGCTCGGGGGCTACACCTTC
TRBV7-8,NA,NA,TRBJ1-5,CASSLYNQPQHF,TGTGCCAGCAGCCTGTACAATCAGCCCCAGCATTTT
TRBV5-4,TRBD2,NA,TRBJ2-7,CASSLSAGLGSYEQYF,TGTGCCAGCAGCTTGTCAGCGGGACTAGGCTCCTACGAGCAGTACTTC
TRBV11-2,TRBD1,NA,TRBJ1-6,CASSPRPRGGRNSPLHF,TGTGCCAGCAGCCCCCGTCCGAGAGGGGGCAGGAATTCACCCCTCCACTTT
TRBV7-9,NA,NA,TRBJ1-1,CASSQDPGTEAFF,TGTGCCAGCAGCCAGGACCCGGGAACTGAAGCTTTCTTT
TRBV7-2,TRBD1,once,TRBJ2-5,CASSLSGQSGETQYF,TGTGCCAGCAGCTTGTCGGGACAGTCAGGGGAGACCCAGTACTTC
TRBV11-3,NA,NA,TRBJ1-3,CASSSASGNTIYF,TGTGCCAGCAGCTCCGCGTCTGGAAACACCATATATTTT
TRBV4-2,TRBD2,once,TRBJ2-2,CASSQGLAGVGGELFF,TGTGCCAGCAGCCAAGGGCTAGCGGGAGTGGGCGGGGAGCTGTTTTTT
TRBV30,TRBD1,NA,TRBJ2-7,CAWSVPTRGRRYEQYF,TGTGCCTGGAGTGTACCCACCAGGGGGCGAAGGTACGAGCAGTACTTC
TRBV7-6,TRBD1,NA,TRBJ2-2,CASSLLGTATGELFF,TGTGCCAGCAGCTTATTGGGGACAGCCACCGGGGAGCTGTTTTTT
TRBV27,TRBD1,NA,TRBJ2-3,CASSLSRGTGSTDTQYF,TGTGCCAGCAGTTTATCCCGAGGGACAGGTAGCACAGATACGCAGTATTTT
TRBV18,NA,NA,TRBJ2-7,CASSEGSHSSYEQYF,TGTGCCAGCTCGGAGGGGAGCCACAGCTCCTACGAGCAGTACTTC
TRBV29-1,TRBD1,few,TRBJ1-2,CSVVGQGAWGYTF,TGCAGCGTTGTTGGACAGGGGGCTTGGGGCTACACCTTC
TRBV27,TRBD1,many,TRBJ2-7,CASTGTALSEQYF,TGTGCCAGCACCGGGACAGCTTTGAGCGAGCAGTACTTC
TRBV25-1,NA,NA,TRBJ2-5,CASTQGGETQYF,TGTGCCAGCACCCAAGGGGGAGAGACCCAGTACTTC
TRBV23-1,TRBD2,NA,TRBJ2-3,CASSHPPILAGDTDTQYF,TGCGCCAGCAGTCATCCCCCAATACTAGCGGGAGACACAGATACGCAGTATTTT
TRBV5-1,NA,NA,TRBJ1-3,CASSLHLSGNTIYF,TGCGCCAGCAGCTTACACCTCTCTGGAAACACCATATATTTT
TRBV2,NA,NA,TRBJ2-2,CASSKGIPTGELFF,TGTGCCAGCAGCAAGGGGATTCCCACCGGGGAGCTGTTTTTT
TRBV11-2,NA,NA,TRBJ1-6,CASSLDPVSSPLHF,TGTGCCAGCAGCTTAGACCCCGTTTCCTCACCCCTCCACTTT
TRBV7-2,TRBD2,NA,TRBJ2-2,CASSLGGRTSTGELFF,TGTGCCAGCAGCTTAGGCGGGAGGACGTCTACCGGGGAGCTGTTTTTT
TRBV19,NA,NA,TRBJ1-1,CASRVSGGTEAFF,TGTGCCAGTAGGGTGTCGGGGGGCACTGAAGCTTTCTTT
TRBV29-1,NA,NA,TRBJ2-3,CSVVQGTDTQYF,TGCAGCGTTGTCCAGGGCACAGATACGCAGTATTTT
TRBV4-3,NA,NA,TRBJ2-6,CASSRWGAGANVLTF,TGCGCCAGCAGCCGTTGGGGGGCTGGGGCCAACGTCCTGACTTTC
TRBV7-2,TRBD1,NA,TRBJ2-7,CASSSSLTGIEYF,TGTGCCAGCAGCTCTTCCTTGACAGGGATAGAGTACTTC
TRBV29-1,TRBD1,once,TRBJ1-4,CSVVRGHDEKLFF,TGCAGCGTTGTGAGGGGGCACGATGAAAAACTGTTTTTT
TRBV19,TRBD2,NA,TRBJ2-7,CASSLPSGSHREQYF,TGTGCCAGTAGTCTTCCTAGCGGGAGTCATCGGGAGCAGTACTTC
TRBV6-2/TRBV6-3,TRBD1,few,TRBJ1-5,CASSYSSRGLYQPQHF,TGTGCCAGCAGTTACTCTTCGAGGGGGCTTTATCAGCCCCAGCATTTT
TRBV6-5,NA,NA,TRBJ1-5,CASSYDRYQPQHF,TGTGCCAGCAGTTACGATCGGTATCAGCCCCAGCATTTT
TRBV6-5,NA,NA,TRBJ1-2,CASCPLRGYGYTF,TGTGCCAGCTGTCCCCTAAGGGGCTATGGCTACACCTTC
TRBV28,NA,once,TRBJ1-5,CASNRIYSNQPQHF,TGTGCCAGCAACCGCATCTATAGCAATCAGCCCCAGCATTTT